Below, 19 T cell receptor beta chains from the same sample are listed, as sequenced in a study of blood T cell repertoires in COVID-19 (dated by TCRdb to about 2020). The library was produced with the immunoSEQ multiplex PCR assay. As stored in TCRdb, this immuneACCESS dataset retains in-frame rearrangements with V and J assigned. A fraction of the clones does not appear; measured against another copy, unresolved V genes explain less than half of the discrepancy, and the remainder lacks a known reason. This sample gives fewer than 300,000 clones in total; 82% of them show up just once. Around 2.9% of the sample comes from the top ten. Sequencing input: peripheral blood. The receptors shown here come from a woman between 18 and 30 years old with acute or convalescent COVID-19.

The rearrangement uses TRBV12-5 and TRBJ2-3; 8 nucleotides align to TRBD2. Germline assignment: CDR1 LGHNT and CDR2 FRNRAP. CDR3 length: 16 amino acids. The V segment lost 1 base and the J segment 1 base; nucleotides outside the gene matches: 4. The CDR3 sequence: CASGLGLAMGTDTQYF. CDR3 DNA: TGTGCTAGTGGTTTGGGACTAGCGATGGGCACAGATACGCAGTATTTT.

This clone was picked up one time. This chain links TRBV7-9 with TRBJ2-3, with 16 bases lining up with TRBD2. The CDR3 sequence is 19 residues long. The V and J ends lost 2 bases and 1 base, in that order; junction bases with no gene match: 6. Germline-derived CDR1 and CDR2 are SEHNR and FQNEAQ (reference sequence). The CDR3 is CASSLWGLAGGPGTDTQYF. The CDR3 DNA reads TGTGCCAGCAGCTTATGGGGACTAGCGGGAGGGCCTGGCACAGATACGCAGTATTTT.

V is TRBV13 and J is TRBJ2-7; 7 bases align to TRBD2. CDR3 length: 15 amino acids. Germline V gene lookup returns CDR1 PRHDT and CDR2 FYEKMQ (reference sequence). Trimming took 5 bases from V and 3 from J; bases not matched to a gene: 10. In DNA, the CDR3 is TGTGCCAGCAGCGCGCGATTTGCGGGAGTCTACGAGCAGTACTTC. Translated, it gives CASSARFAGVYEQYF.

The chain is built from TRBV29-1 and TRBJ2-7, with a tentative D call TRBD1 (7 bases). The CDR3 covers 13 residues. The germline CDR1 and CDR2 sequences are SQVTM and ANQGSEA. Trimming removed 4 bases at V and 3 bases at J, with 13 bases between. CDR3 region: CSVGQGEVYEQYF. DNA for the CDR3: TGCAGCGTTGGTCAGGGGGAGGTCTACGAGCAGTACTTC.

The chain is built from TRBV9 and TRBJ2-5; TRBD2 matches at 9 bases. V lost 1 base, J lost 6 bases, and 7 bases stayed unmatched. There are 15 residues in the CDR3. Germline V gene sequence: CDR1 SGDLS, CDR2 YYNGEE. DNA for the CDR3: TGTGCCAGCAGCGTACTTGCGGGGGGGCAACAGACCCAGTACTTC. Translated: CASSVLAGGQQTQYF.

This clone has just a few counts. V gene TRBV7-8 combines with J gene TRBJ1-2; maybe TRBD1 (5 bases). Trimming cost V 0 bases and J 6 bases, with 17 bases left between them. The V gene's germline CDR1 is SGHVS and CDR2 FQNEAQ. The CDR3 runs 16 residues. The CDR3 sequence: CASSLALMGTGDGYTF. CDR3 coding DNA: TGTGCCAGCAGCTTAGCGCTAATGGGGACGGGGGATGGCTACACCTTC. Variable domain in full (rest from reference TRBV7-8 and TRBJ1-2): GAGVSQSPRYKVAKRGQDVALRCDPISGHVSLFWYQQALGQGPEFLTYFQNEAQLDKSGLPSDRFFAERPEGSVSTLKIQRTQQEDSAVYLCASSLALMGTGDGYTFGSGTRLTVV.

The chain recombines TRBV19 with TRBJ1-5; no reliable D call. CDR1 is LNHDA, CDR2 SQIVND, per germline (reference sequence). Trimming took off 3 bases at V and 2 bases at J, with 8 bases between the two ends. This CDR3 has 14 residues. CDR3 sequence (DNA): TGTGCCAGTAGTATCAACGGGGGCAATCAGCCCCAGCATTTT. Its translation: CASSINGGNQPQHF.

The V call is TRBV6-5, the J call TRBJ2-1, with a tentative D call TRBD2 (6 bases). V gave up 2 bases and J gave up 10 bases, with 18 bases separating them. CDR1 is MNHEY, CDR2 SVGAGI, per germline. This CDR3 is 15 amino acids long. DNA for the CDR3: TGTGCCAGCAGTTACGGTCTGGCGGGGACGGGGGAGCAGTTCTTC. Protein: CASSYGLAGTGEQFF.

The rearrangement links TRBV4-3 to TRBJ2-1; D might be TRBD1 (6 bases). The germline V gene has CDR1 LGHNA and CDR2 YSLEER. The V and J ends lost 1 base and 9 bases respectively, with 16 bases between them. The CDR3 covers 15 residues. The CDR3 nucleotides are TGCGCCAGCAGCCAAGGACAGGCCCTATACGTTGAGCAGTTCTTC. It is translated as CASSQGQALYVEQFF.

The rearrangement uses TRBV7-8 and TRBJ2-5; TRBD2 agrees at 12 bases. Germline lookup yields CDR1 SGHVS and CDR2 FQNEAQ. V was clipped by 0 bases and J by 2 bases; unmatched bases: 1. The length of the CDR3 is 16 residues. CDR3 protein: CASSLAGLAGQETQYF. The CDR3 DNA is TGTGCCAGCAGCTTAGCCGGACTAGCGGGACAAGAGACCCAGTACTTC.

This sequence joins TRBV5-5 and TRBJ2-1; TRBD1 agrees at 8 bases. The V and J ends lost 4 bases and 4 bases, in that order; junction bases with no gene match: 10. Germline V gene sequence: CDR1 SGHKS, CDR2 YYEKEE (reference sequence). The CDR3 loop spans 16 amino acids. The CDR3 coding sequence is TGTGCCAGCAGCCCGGGTACAGGGGGAAGATACAATGAGCAGTTCTTC. Amino acids: CASSPGTGGRYNEQFF.

This clone turned up a few times. The V call is TRBV6-6, the J call TRBJ1-4, with D maybe TRBD1 (5 bases). V lost 7 bases to trimming and J lost 6 bases, with 15 bases between them. This CDR3 comprises 14 residues. The germline V gene has CDR1 MNHNY and CDR2 SVGAGI (reference sequence). CDR3 loop: CASISGTGDEKLFF. DNA for the CDR3: TGTGCCAGCATCTCCGGGACGGGGGATGAAAAACTGTTTTTT.

This clone was seen at least ten times. The rearrangement uses TRBV6-5 and TRBJ2-1; D possibly corresponds to TRBD2 (7 bases). V lost 6 bases and J lost 8, with 17 bases in between. The length of the CDR3 is 14 residues. The germline V gene has CDR1 MNHEY and CDR2 SVGAGI. This chain's CDR3 is CASSHGGRAYEQFF. The CDR3 coding sequence is TGTGCCAGCAGCCACGGGGGGCGCGCTTATGAGCAGTTCTTC.

V gene TRBV7-2 combines with J gene TRBJ2-1; the D gene is possibly TRBD1 (7 bases). V gave up 5 bases and J gave up 8 bases, with 19 bases separating them. Germline CDR1 SGHTA, CDR2 FQGNSA. The CDR3 has 15 amino acids. CDR3 DNA: TGTGCCAGCAGCCGCGGACAGGAGAAGCGGGATGAGCAGTTCTTC. Amino acids: CASSRGQEKRDEQFF.

The gene calls are TRBV10-1 and TRBJ1-1; 8 bases are shared with TRBD1. There are 18 residues in the CDR3. The ends lost 0 bases at V and 4 bases at J; junction bases unmatched: 13. Germline CDR1 is WNHNN and CDR2 is SYGVQD (reference sequence). In DNA form, the CDR3 reads TGCGCCAGCAGTGAGTCGTTAATAGGCCAGGGGGCCGGCACTGAAGCTTTCTTT. It yields the protein CASSESLIGQGAGTEAFF.

This clone showed up just a few times. The chain uses TRBV27 and TRBJ1-6; 9 nucleotides line up with TRBD1. The CDR3 runs 20 residues. Germline V gene data show CDR1 as MNHEY and CDR2 as SMNVEV (reference sequence). Germline trimming cut 3 bases from V and 6 bases from J; bases unmatched to any gene: 18. The CDR3 region has the DNA TGTGCCAGCAGTTTCCGGTCCCGGGACAGGGCTCTTCAGTTTAATTCACCCCTCCACTTT. Protein product: CASSFRSRDRALQFNSPLHF.

The rearrangement joins TRBV9 to TRBJ2-1, with TRBD2 matching over 7 bases. The germline gives CDR1 SGDLS, CDR2 YYNGEE. Trimming removed 0 bases from V and 8 bases from J; junction bases left unmatched: 5. The length of the CDR3 is 14 residues. DNA of the CDR3: TGTGCCAGCAGCGTAGGTGGGAGGGGTGATGAGCAGTTCTTC. It yields the protein CASSVGGRGDEQFF.

This clone was observed once. The V gene is TRBV2, the J gene TRBJ2-5; D is unresolved. Germline CDR1 and CDR2: SNHLY and FYNNEI. V shed 7 bases and J shed 5 bases, with 8 bases lying between them. This CDR3 contains 11 residues. DNA of the CDR3: TGTGCCAGCACGGGTGGGGAGACCCAGTACTTC. Translating gives CASTGGETQYF.

The chain carries TRBV11-2 and TRBJ2-5, with D perhaps TRBD2 (7 bases). Germline CDR1 is SGHAT and CDR2 is FQNNGV. The CDR3 contains 15 residues. Trimming removed 1 base at V and 5 bases at J, with 14 bases between. The CDR3 sequence is CASSLVRGGGETQYF. DNA of the CDR3: TGTGCCAGCAGCTTAGTGAGGGGGGGCGGCGAGACCCAGTACTTC. Together with reference TRBV11-2 and TRBJ2-5, the CDR3 gives the full variable domain: EAGVAQSPRYKIIEKRQSVAFWCNPISGHATLYWYQQILGQGPKLLIQFQNNGVVDDSQLPKDRFSAERLKGVDSTLKIQPAKLEDSAVYLCASSLVRGGGETQYFGPGTRLLVL.